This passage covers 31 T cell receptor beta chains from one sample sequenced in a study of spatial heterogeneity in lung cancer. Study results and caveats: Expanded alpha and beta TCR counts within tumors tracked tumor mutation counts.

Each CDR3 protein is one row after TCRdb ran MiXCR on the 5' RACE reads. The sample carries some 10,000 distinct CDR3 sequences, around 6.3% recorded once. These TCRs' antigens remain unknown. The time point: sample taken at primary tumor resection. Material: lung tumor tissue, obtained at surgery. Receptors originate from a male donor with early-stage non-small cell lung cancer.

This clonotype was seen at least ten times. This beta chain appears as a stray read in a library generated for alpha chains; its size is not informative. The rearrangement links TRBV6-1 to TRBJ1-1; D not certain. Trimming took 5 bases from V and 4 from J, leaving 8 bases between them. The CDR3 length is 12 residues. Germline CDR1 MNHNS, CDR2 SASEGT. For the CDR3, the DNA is TGTGCCAGCAGTAGGGAGGGCACTGAAGCTTTCTTT. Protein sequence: CASSREGTEAFF.

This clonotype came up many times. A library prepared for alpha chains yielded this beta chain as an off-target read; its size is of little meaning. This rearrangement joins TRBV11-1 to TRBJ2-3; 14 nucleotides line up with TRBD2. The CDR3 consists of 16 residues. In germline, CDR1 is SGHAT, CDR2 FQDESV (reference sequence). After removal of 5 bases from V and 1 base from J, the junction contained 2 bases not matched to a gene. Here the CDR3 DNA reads TGTGCCAGCAGCACGGGACTAGCGGGAGGCACAGATACGCAGTATTTT. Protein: CASSTGLAGGTDTQYF. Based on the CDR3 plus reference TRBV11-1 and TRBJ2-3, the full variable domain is EAEVAQSPRYKITEKSQAVAFWCDPISGHATLYWYRQILGQGPELLVQFQDESVVDDSQLPKDRFSAERLKGVDSTLKIQPAELGDSAMYLCASSTGLAGGTDTQYFGPGTRLTVL.

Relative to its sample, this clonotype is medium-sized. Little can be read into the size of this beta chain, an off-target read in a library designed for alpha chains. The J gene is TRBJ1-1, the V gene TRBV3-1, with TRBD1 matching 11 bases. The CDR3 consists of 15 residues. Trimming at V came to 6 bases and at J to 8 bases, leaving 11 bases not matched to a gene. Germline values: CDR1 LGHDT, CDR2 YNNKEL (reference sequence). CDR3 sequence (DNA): TGTGCCAGCAGGTGGACAGGGGGCGCCGATGGAGAAGCTTTCTTT. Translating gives CASRWTGGADGEAFF.

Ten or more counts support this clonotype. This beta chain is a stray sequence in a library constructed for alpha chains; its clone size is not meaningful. The CDR3 is CASSQGAGSFSGNTIYF. CDR3 coding DNA: TGTGCCAGCAGCCAAGGTGCAGGCTCTTTCTCTGGAAACACCATATATTTT. V is TRBV4-2 and J is TRBJ1-3; no clear D gene. V lost 1 base and J lost 0, with 13 bases in between. Germline V gene lookup returns CDR1 LGHNA and CDR2 YNFKEQ. CDR3 length: 17 residues.

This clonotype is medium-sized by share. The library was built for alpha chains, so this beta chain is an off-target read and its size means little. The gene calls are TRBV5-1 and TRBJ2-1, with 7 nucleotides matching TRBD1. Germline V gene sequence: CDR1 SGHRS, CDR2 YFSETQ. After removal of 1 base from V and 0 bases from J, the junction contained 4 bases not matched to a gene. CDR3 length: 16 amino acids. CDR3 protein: CASSLHGDSSYNEQFF. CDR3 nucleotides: TGCGCCAGCAGCTTGCATGGGGACAGCTCCTACAATGAGCAGTTCTTC.

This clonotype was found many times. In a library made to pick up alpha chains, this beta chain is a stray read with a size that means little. The chain's CDR3 is CASSKRRQGGQPQHF. For the CDR3, the DNA is TGTGCCAGCAGCAAACGACGACAGGGTGGGCAGCCCCAGCATTTT. The gene calls are TRBV21-1 and TRBJ1-5; TRBD1 is the table's D call, not checked against the DNA. TRBV21-1 is a pseudogene segment. This CDR3 has 15 residues.

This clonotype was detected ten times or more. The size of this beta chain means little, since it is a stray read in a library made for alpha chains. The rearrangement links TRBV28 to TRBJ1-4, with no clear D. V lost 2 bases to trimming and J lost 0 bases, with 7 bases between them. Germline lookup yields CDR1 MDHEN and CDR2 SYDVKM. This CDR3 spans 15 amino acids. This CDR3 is CASSLTVSTNEKLFF. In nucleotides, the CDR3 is TGTGCCAGCAGTTTAACGGTTTCAACTAATGAAAAACTGTTTTTT.

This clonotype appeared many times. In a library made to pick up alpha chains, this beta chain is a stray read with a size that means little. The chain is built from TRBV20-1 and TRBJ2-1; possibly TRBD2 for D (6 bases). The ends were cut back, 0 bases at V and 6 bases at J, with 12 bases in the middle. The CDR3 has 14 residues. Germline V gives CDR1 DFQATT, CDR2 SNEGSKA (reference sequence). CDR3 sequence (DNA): TGCAGTGCTAGAGATCCCCGCGGGGCCAATGAGCAGTTCTTC. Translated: CSARDPRGANEQFF.

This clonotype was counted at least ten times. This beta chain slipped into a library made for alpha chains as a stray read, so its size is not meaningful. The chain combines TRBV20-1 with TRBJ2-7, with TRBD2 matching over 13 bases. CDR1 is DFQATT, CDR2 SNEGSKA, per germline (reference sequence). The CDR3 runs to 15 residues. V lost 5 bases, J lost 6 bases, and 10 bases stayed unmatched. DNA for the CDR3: TGCAGTGCTCCGAAGCTACTAGCGGGAGGGGGCGAGCAGTACTTC. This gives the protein CSAPKLLAGGGEQYF.

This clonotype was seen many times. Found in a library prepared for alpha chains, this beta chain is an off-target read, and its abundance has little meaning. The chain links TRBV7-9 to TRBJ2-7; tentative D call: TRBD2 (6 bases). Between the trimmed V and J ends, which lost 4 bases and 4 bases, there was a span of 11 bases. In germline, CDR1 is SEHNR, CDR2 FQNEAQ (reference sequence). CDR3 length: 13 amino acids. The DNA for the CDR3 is TGTGCCAGCAGCTCCGGGACTCTGTACGAGCAGTACTTC. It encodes CASSSGTLYEQYF.

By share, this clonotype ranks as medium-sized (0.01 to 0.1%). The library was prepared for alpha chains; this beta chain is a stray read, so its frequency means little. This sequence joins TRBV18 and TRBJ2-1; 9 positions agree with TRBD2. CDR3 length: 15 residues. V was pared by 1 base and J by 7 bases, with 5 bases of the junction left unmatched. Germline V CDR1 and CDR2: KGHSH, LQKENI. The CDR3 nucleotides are TGTGCCAGCTCACCACGAAGCGGGAGGACGAATGAGCAGTTCTTC. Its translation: CASSPRSGRTNEQFF.

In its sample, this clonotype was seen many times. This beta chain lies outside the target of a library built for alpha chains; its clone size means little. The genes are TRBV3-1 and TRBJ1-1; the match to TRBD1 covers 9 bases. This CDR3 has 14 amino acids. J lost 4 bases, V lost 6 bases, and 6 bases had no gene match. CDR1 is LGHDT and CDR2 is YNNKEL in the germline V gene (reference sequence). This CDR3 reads CASRQGAVSTEAFF. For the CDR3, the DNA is TGTGCCAGCAGACAGGGGGCAGTGAGCACTGAAGCTTTCTTT.

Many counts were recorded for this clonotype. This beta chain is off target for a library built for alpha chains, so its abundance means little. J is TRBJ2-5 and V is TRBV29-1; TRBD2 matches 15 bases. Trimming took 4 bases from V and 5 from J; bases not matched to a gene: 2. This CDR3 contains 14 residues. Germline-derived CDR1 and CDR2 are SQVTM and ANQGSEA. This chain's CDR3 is CSVAGTSGGETQYF. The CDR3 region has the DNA TGCAGCGTTGCCGGGACTAGCGGGGGGGAGACCCAGTACTTC.

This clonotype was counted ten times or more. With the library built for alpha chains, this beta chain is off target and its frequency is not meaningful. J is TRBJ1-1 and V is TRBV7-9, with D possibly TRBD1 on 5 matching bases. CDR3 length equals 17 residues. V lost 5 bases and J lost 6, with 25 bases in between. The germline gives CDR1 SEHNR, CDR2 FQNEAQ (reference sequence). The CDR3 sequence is CASSPHIGAGGGAEAFF. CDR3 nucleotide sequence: TGTGCCAGCAGCCCCCATATCGGGGCCGGTGGAGGGGCTGAAGCTTTCTTT.

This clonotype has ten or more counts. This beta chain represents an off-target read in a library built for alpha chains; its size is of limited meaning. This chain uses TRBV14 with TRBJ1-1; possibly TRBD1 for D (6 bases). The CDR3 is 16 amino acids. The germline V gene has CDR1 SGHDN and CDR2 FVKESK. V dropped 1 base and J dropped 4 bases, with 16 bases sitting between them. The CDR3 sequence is CASSQGGGRGRTEAFF. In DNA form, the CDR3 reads TGTGCCAGCAGCCAAGGGGGAGGGCGGGGGCGCACTGAAGCTTTCTTT.

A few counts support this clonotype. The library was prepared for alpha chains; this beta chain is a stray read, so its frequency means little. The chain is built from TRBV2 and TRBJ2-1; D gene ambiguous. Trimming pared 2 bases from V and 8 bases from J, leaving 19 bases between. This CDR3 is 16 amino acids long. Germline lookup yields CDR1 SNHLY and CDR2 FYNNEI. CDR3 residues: CASSESRYSVMDEQFF. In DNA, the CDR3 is TGTGCCAGCAGTGAAAGTAGATACTCTGTTATGGATGAGCAGTTCTTC.

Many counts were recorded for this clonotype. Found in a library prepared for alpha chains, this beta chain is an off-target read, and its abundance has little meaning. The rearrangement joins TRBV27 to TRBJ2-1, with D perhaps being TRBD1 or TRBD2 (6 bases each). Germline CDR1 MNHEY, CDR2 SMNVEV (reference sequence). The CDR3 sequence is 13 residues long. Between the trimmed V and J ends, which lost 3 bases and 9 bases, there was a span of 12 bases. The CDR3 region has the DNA TGTGCCAGCAGTTTTGGGGGGCCCCGTGAGCAGTTCTTC. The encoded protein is CASSFGGPREQFF.

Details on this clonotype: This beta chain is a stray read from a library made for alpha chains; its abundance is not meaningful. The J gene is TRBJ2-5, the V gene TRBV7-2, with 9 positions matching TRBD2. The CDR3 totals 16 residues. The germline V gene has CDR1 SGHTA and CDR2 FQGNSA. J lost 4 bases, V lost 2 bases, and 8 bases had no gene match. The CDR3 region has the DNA TGTGCCAGCAGCTTACGTAGCGGGAGAGTAGGAGAGACCCAGTACTTC. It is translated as CASSLRSGRVGETQYF.

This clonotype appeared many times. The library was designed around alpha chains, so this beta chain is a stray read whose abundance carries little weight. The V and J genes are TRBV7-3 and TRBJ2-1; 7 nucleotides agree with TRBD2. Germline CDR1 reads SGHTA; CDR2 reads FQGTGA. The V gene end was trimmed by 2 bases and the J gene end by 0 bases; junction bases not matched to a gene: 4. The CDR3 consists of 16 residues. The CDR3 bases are TGTGCCAGCAGCTTATGGGCGGGAGCCTCCTACAATGAGCAGTTCTTC. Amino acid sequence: CASSLWAGASYNEQFF.

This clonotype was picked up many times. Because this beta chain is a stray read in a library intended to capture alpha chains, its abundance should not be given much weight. CDR3 coding DNA: TGTGCCAGTCGGGACAGTTTAATAAGCTACACCTTC. Amino acids: CASRDSLISYTF. This sequence joins TRBV2 and TRBJ1-2, with 7 bases lining up with TRBD1. The junction had 10 bases not matched to a gene; V was cut back by 9 bases and J by 9 bases. Germline V gives CDR1 SNHLY, CDR2 FYNNEI. CDR3 length equals 12 residues.

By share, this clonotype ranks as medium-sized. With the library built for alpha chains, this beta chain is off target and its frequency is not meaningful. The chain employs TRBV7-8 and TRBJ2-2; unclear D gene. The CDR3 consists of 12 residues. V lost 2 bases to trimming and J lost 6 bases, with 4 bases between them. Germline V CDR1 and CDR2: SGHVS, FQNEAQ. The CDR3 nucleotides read TGTGCCAGCAGCTTAAGCGCCGGGGAGCTGTTTTTT. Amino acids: CASSLSAGELFF.

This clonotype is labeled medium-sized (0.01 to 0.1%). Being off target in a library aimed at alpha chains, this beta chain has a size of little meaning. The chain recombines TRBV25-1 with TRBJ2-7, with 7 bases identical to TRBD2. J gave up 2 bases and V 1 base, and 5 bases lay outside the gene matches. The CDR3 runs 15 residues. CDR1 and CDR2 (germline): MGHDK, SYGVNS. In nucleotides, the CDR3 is TGTGCCAGCAGTGAATCTTCTAGCGGTACCTACGAGCAGTACTTC. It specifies CASSESSSGTYEQYF.

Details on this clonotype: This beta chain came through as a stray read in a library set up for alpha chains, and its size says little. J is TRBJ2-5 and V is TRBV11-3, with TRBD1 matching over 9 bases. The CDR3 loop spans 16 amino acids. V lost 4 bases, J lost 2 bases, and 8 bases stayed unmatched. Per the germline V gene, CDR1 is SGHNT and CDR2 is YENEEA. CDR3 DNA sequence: TGTGCCAGCAGCTCCACAGGGGGCTCGACACAAGAGACCCAGTACTTC. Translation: CASSSTGGSTQETQYF.

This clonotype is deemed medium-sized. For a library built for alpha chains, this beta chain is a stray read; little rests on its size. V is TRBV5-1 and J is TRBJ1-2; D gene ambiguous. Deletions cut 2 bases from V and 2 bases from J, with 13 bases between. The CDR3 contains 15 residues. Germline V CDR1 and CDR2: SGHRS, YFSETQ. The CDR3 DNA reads TGCGCCAGCAGCTTTCTCCTCGAGCAGAACTATGGCTACACCTTC. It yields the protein CASSFLLEQNYGYTF.

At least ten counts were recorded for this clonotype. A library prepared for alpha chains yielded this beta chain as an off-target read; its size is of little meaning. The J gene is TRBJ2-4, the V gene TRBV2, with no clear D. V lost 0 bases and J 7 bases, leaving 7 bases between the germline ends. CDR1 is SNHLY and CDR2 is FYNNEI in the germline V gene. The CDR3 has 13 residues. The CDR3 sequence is CASSEALRNIQYF. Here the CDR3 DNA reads TGTGCCAGCAGTGAAGCGCTTCGGAACATTCAGTACTTC.

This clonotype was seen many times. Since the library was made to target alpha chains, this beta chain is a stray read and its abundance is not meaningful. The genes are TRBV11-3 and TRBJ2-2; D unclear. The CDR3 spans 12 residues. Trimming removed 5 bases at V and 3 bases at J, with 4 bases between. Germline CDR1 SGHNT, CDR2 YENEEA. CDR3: CASSTYTGELFF. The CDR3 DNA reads TGTGCCAGCAGCACGTACACCGGGGAGCTGTTTTTT.

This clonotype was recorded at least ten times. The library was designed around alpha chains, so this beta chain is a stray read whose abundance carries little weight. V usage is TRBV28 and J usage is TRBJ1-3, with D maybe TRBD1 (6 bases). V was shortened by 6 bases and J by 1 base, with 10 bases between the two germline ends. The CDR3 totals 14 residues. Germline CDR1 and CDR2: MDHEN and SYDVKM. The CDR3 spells CASRITGSGNTIYF. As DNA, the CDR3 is TGTGCCAGCAGGATCACAGGGTCTGGAAACACCATATATTTT. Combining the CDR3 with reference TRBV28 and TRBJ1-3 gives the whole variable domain DVKVTQSSRYLVKRTGEKVFLECVQDMDHENMFWYRQDPGLGLRLIYFSYDVKMKEKGDIPEGYSVSREKKERFSLILESASTNQTSMYLCASRITGSGNTIYFGEGSWLTVV.

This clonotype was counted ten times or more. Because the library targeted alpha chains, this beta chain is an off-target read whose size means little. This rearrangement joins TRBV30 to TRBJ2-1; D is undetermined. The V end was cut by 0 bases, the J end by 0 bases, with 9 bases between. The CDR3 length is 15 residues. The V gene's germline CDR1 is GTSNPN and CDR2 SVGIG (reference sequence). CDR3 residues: CAWSVKRSSYNEQFF. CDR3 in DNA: TGTGCCTGGAGTGTTAAGCGCAGCTCCTACAATGAGCAGTTCTTC. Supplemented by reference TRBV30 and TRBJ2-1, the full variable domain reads SQTIHQWPATLVQPVGSPLSLECTVEGTSNPNLYWYRQAAGRGLQLLFYSVGIGQISSEVPQNLSASRPQDRQFILSSKKLLLSDSGFYLCAWSVKRSSYNEQFFGPGTRLTVL.

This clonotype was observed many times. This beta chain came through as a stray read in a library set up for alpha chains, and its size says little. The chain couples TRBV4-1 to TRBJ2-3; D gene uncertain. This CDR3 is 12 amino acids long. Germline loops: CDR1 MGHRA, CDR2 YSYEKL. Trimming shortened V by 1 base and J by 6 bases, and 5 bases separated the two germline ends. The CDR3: CASSQVWDTQYF. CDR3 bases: TGCGCCAGCAGCCAAGTATGGGATACGCAGTATTTT.

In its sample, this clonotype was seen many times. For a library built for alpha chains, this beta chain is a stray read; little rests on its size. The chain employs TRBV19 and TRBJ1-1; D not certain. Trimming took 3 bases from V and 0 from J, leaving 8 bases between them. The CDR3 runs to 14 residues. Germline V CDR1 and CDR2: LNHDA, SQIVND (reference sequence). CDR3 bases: TGTGCCAGTAGTATGGTAGTGGTGAACACTGAAGCTTTCTTT. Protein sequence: CASSMVVVNTEAFF.

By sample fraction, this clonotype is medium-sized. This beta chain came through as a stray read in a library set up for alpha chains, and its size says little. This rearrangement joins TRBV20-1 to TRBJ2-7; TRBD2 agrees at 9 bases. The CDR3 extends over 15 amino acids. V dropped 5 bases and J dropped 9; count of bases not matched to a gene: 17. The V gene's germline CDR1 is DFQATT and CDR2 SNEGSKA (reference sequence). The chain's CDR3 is CSACPQVGTSPPQYF. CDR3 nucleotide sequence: TGCAGTGCTTGTCCCCAGGTAGGGACTAGCCCGCCGCAGTACTTC.